The T cell receptor beta chain under discussion was sequenced for a study of CD8 T cells in Susac syndrome. An input of 0.5 to 1 ug of RNA was subjected to reverse transcription using random hexamers. TCRdb called the immunoSEQ multiplex PCR reads again in MiXCR, with one record for every CDR3 protein. The data show roughly 80,000 distinct CDR3 sequences, with 94% seen just once and about 0.25% held by the top ten. Germline CDR1 LGHNA, CDR2 YSLEER. J gave up 7 bases and V 4 bases, and 10 bases lay outside the gene matches. The CDR3 spans 15 residues. The sequence was obtained from a human donor in good health. Sequenced material: CD8+ T cells from PBMCs. V is TRBV4-3 and J is TRBJ2-1; 7 bases align to TRBD1. The CDR3 DNA reads as TGCGCCAGCAGCCTACTACCGTCAGGGGGAAATGAGCAGTTCTTC. Translation gives CASSLLPSGGNEQFF.